Shown below are 2 T cell receptor beta chains from a single sample sequenced in a study of T-cell memory formation after mild COVID-19. TCRdb re-called the 5' RACE reads with MiXCR, one entry per CDR3 protein. The sample contains hundreds of thousands of distinct CDR3 sequences, about 22% of which appear only once. Sequencing input: PBMCs or a T cell subset sorted from them (not recorded which). The receptors were gathered from an adult woman who had mild COVID-19 (a few samples of this study predate the infection). Cell type and time point are not known.

CDR3 coding DNA: TGTGCCAGCAGTGGGTATCTCCGATTCACAGATACGCAGTATTTT. Encoded protein: CASSGYLRFTDTQYF. The gene calls are TRBV2 and TRBJ2-3; D is uncertain. This CDR3 region has 15 residues. Trimming removed 4 bases at V and 2 bases at J, with 13 bases between. From germline, CDR1 is SNHLY and CDR2 FYNNEI.

The CDR3 is CASSHRGATEAFF. The CDR3 DNA follows: TGTGCCAGCAGCCACAGGGGGGCCACTGAAGCTTTCTTT. The V and J genes are TRBV13 and TRBJ1-1, with 8 positions matching TRBD1. With V trimmed by 5 bases and J by 4 bases, 3 bases remained unmatched. Germline V lookup: CDR1 PRHDT, CDR2 FYEKMQ (reference sequence). The CDR3 contains 13 residues.